This T cell receptor beta chain came from a study of shared clonotypes between healthy human individuals. Study information: The composition of the donors was a couple of women and a few men aged 18 to 49.

In the naive CD8 group, cells lacked CD45RO and were positively selected for CCR7, so terminally differentiated effector memory CD45RA+ cells were left out. Running of the assay took place at deep level. In the sorted-subset replicate PCRs, 200 ng DNA, 30,000 or so T cell genomes, was used. Using immunoSEQ multiplex PCR, the repertoire was profiled, and TCRdb retains in-frame clones only, with some absent. The data hold around 2,000,000 clones, with about 92% observed a single time. J lost 8 bases, V lost 6 bases, and 11 bases had no gene match. Germline V CDR1 and CDR2: MDHEN, SYDVKM. This CDR3 contains 16 residues. Regarding the study as a whole: Limitation of the genetic and exposure-history diversity represented came from the few donors.

Concerning this clone itself: Its antigen is currently unknown.

The TCR originated in a man in his late teens or twenties in good health. Some clones in this sample may be carry-over from other donors' samples. Sequenced sample: naive CD8+ T cells from PBMCs. The chain is built from TRBV28 and TRBJ2-1, with 12 positions matching TRBD2. CDR3 residues: CASSRFGLAGNDEQFF. CDR3 coding DNA: TGTGCCAGCAGCCGCTTCGGACTAGCGGGAAACGATGAGCAGTTCTTC.